This TCR beta chain was identified in a study of shared clonotypes between healthy human individuals. This CDR3 is 14 amino acids long. CDR1 is MDHEN, CDR2 SYDVKM, per germline. V lost 6 bases to trimming and J lost 8 bases; unmatched junction nucleotides: 8. TCRdb keeps only in-frame clones here, not all; method: immunoSEQ multiplex PCR. The sample has 490,000 or so clones, about three quarters seen once; the top ten hold approximately 12%. The V gene is TRBV28, the J gene TRBJ1-4; 8 bases line up with TRBD1. What was sequenced was PBMCs. The receptor was isolated from a middle-aged woman in good health. Some clones in this sample may be carry-over from other donors' samples. The CDR3 sequence: CASRTDRALEKLFF. The CDR3 nucleotides read TGTGCCAGCAGGACGGACAGGGCGTTGGAAAAACTGTTTTTT.